This TCR beta chain was profiled in a study of blood T cell repertoires in COVID-19. Study information: T cells, B-cell-depleted T cells, or PBMCs supplied cDNA or gDNA.

Per the study methods: Scientists estimated how many nucleated cells there were by amplifying reference gene primers. Assay: immunoSEQ multiplex PCR; the TCRdb copy retains only in-frame clones and omits some. D and trimming were read from the DNA, whereas the V and J calls and clone size are those reported in that table. The profile shows roughly 250,000 clones, approximately 90% of them singletons. There are 13 residues in the CDR3. Germline CDR1 is SGHNT and CDR2 is YENEEA. V lost 1 base to trimming and J lost 2 bases, with 5 bases between them. The chain couples TRBV11-3 to TRBJ2-5; D is uncertain. The sequenced sample consisted of peripheral blood. This TCR was recovered from a young man with acute or convalescent COVID-19. CDR3 sequence: CASSLGQQETQYF. The CDR3 DNA follows: TGTGCCAGCAGCTTAGGCCAGCAAGAGACCCAGTACTTC.